This TCR beta chain was found in a study of T cell repertoires in cytomegalovirus infection (dated by TCRdb to between 2017 and 2020). Turning to the overall study: Donor HLA type was relevant to the analysis, as public TCR beta signatures indicated carriage of CMV infection together with the matching HLA type.

TCRdb lists the instrument as Illumina HiSeq 1500. TCRdb trimmed the raw reads at Q25, called clones with MiXCR and kept productive beta chains. Each entry is one CDR3 protein sequence, shown with its most common DNA and genes. The sample data list 250,000 to 300,000 distinct CDR3 sequences, and roughly an eighth of these were observed just once. The ten largest make up about 8.7% of the sample. The CDR3 runs 15 amino acids, cysteine and phenylalanine included. The DNA shown is the 45-base CDR3, in frame from base 1. The germline V and J ends show losses of 4 bases and 7 bases respectively, and no gene match explains 7 bases of the junction. The germline V gene encodes CDR1 SEHNR and CDR2 FQNEAQ (reference sequence). Here is what the overall study found, with its caveats: In both this cohort and an independent cohort of 350 to 400 donors, the cumulative frequency of public TCR beta family members distinguished carriers of CMV infection plus the relevant HLA type. The ex vivo response was dominated by HLA-C-restricted CMV-specific TCR beta clonotypes, which also provided the single most frequent clonotype in two of eight donors.

This clonotype was seen many times. Its antigen specificity is not known. No clone much larger than this one lies a single base away; base qualities are absent. This sequence was found in a human donor in good health (CMV status not recorded). Some clones in this sample may be carry-over from other donors' samples. The rearrangement combines TRBV7-9 with TRBJ2-5, and 12 bases in between align with TRBD2. The sequenced sample was PBMCs. The CDR3 region has the sequence CASSSGLAGTGTQYF. Here is the DNA: TGTGCCAGCAGCTCGGGACTAGCGGGCACCGGGACCCAGTACTTC.